The sequence of this T cell receptor (beta chain) was determined in a study of OX40 agonist ivuxolimab in advanced cancers. Produced via immunoSEQ multiplex PCR; TCRdb's table is partial and in-frame only. The sample contains tens of thousands of clones, around four fifths of which appear only once. Trimming removed 5 bases from V and 6 bases from J, with 22 bases in between. CDR1 is SEHNR, CDR2 FQNEAQ, per germline (reference sequence). This CDR3 comprises 17 residues. V and J are TRBV7-9 and TRBJ2-2; D is possibly TRBD1 or TRBD2 (6 bases each). The starting material was CD4+ or CD8+ T cells sorted from blood, obtained in a trial of the OX40 agonist ivuxolimab. The sequence derives from an adult with an advanced solid tumor such as melanoma, head and neck, liver or kidney cancer. This chain's CDR3 is CASSPPEGGVLAGELFF. CDR3 sequence (DNA): TGTGCCAGCAGCCCCCCGGAGGGGGGCGTCCTTGCCGGGGAGCTGTTTTTT.